This T cell receptor beta chain was retrieved from a study of blood T cell repertoires in COVID-19. The germline V gene encodes CDR1 SGHAT and CDR2 FQNNGV. CDR3 length equals 13 residues. The ends were cut back, 2 bases at V and 6 bases at J, with 11 bases in the middle. As handled by the study authors: Estimation of nucleated cell counts was performed using reference gene primer amplification. Clones were read by immunoSEQ multiplex PCR, and TCRdb kept only the in-frame ones, dropping some. For V, J and clone size, that table is used; D and trimming come from the DNA. The profile shows about 100,000 clones, around four fifths of them singletons.

Sample: peripheral blood. V gene TRBV11-2 combines with J gene TRBJ2-7; a weak D match, TRBD1 (6 bases). The TCR was taken from a woman aged 70-85 years with acute or convalescent COVID-19. CDR3 protein: CASSLNRAVEQYF. The DNA for the CDR3 is TGTGCCAGCAGCTTAAACAGGGCGGTCGAGCAGTACTTC.